This TCR beta chain was obtained from a study of beta chain features in type 1 diabetes. This clone was observed a few times. With 6 bases clipped from V and 7 bases from J, the junction kept 14 bases outside the gene matches. Germline V gene data show CDR1 as SGDLS and CDR2 as YYNGEE. This CDR3 is built from 16 residues. cDNA synthesis used the whole RNA isolate, giving expressed TCRB sequences. The data were produced by immunoSEQ multiplex PCR, yet TCRdb's version contains in-frame clones alone and is incomplete. Of about 450,000 clones in the sample, roughly 11% are singletons; the top ten hold over 0.04%.

This clonotype was sampled from a woman in her late teens or twenties in good health. The chain combines TRBV9 with TRBJ2-3, with TRBD1 matching 10 bases. The sample consisted of naive CD4+ T cells from blood. The CDR3 DNA reads TGTGCCAGCAACAGTGTCCGGGACAGGGGACGATATACGCAGTATTTT. It encodes CASNSVRDRGRYTQYF. Together with reference TRBV9 and TRBJ2-3, the CDR3 gives the full variable domain: DSGVTQTPKHLITATGQRVTLRCSPRSGDLSVYWYQQSLDQGLQFLIQYYNGEERAKGNILERFSAQQFPDLHSELNLSSLELGDSALYFCASNSVRDRGRYTQYFGPGTRLTVL.